This T cell receptor beta chain was sequenced for a study of T cell responses to AZD1222 COVID-19 vaccine. Study-level points and caveats: Only a handful of AZD1222 recipients were seropositive at baseline. Spike-spanning, vaccine-associated CD4 TCRs were dominant at 160-218 and 743-854. The reported proportion of spike-specific TCRs targeting unmutated variant regions was nearly half. Most donors were white British and more were female, and clonal diversity was possibly underestimated.

Only in-frame clones appear in the TCRdb table, and some are missing; sequencing was by immunoSEQ multiplex PCR. This sample has about 220,000 clones, with roughly 91% found just once. V was trimmed by 3 bases and J by 14 bases, leaving 21 bases between them. Germline assignment: CDR1 SGDLS and CDR2 YYNGEE. The CDR3 has 15 residues. Comments on this clone: Antigen specificity is unknown.

The V call is TRBV9, the J call TRBJ1-6; D is perhaps TRBD1 (6 bases). Here the sequenced sample was peripheral blood, taken on day 0 of MenACWY control vaccination. This clonotype was obtained from an adult in good health. In nucleotides, the CDR3 is TGTGCCAGCAGCGCGAGGGGGGAGACCGGGGCTTCCCTCCACTTT. It encodes CASSARGETGASLHF.